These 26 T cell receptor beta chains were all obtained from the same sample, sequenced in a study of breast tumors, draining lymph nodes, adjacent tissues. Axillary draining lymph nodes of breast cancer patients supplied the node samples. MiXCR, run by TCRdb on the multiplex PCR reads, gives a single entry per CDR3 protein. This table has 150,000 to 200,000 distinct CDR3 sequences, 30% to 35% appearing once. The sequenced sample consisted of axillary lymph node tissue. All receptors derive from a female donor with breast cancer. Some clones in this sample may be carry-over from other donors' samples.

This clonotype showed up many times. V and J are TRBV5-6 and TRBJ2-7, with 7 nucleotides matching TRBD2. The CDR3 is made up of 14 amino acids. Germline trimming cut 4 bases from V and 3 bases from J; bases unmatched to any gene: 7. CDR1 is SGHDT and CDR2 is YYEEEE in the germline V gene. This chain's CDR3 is CASSPTSADYEQYF. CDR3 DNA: TGTGCCAGCAGCCCCACTAGCGCCGACTACGAGCAGTACTTC. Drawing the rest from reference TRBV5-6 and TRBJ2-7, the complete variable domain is DAGVTQSPTHLIKTRGQQVTLRCSPKSGHDTVSWYQQALGQGPQFIFQYYEEEERQRGNFPDRFSGHQFPNYSSELNVNALLLGDSALYLCASSPTSADYEQYFGPGTRLTVT.

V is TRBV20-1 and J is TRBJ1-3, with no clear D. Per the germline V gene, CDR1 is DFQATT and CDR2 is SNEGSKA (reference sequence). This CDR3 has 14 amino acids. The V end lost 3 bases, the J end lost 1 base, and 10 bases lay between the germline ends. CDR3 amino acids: CSASQGLSGNTIYF. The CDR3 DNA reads TGCAGTGCTAGCCAAGGCCTTTCTGGAAACACCATATATTTT.

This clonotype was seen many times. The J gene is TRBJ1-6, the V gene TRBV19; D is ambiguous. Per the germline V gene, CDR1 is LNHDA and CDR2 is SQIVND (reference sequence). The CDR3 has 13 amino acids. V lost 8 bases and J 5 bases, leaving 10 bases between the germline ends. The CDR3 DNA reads TGTGCCAGTCGGAAGTGGGATAATTCACCCCTCCACTTT. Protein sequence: CASRKWDNSPLHF.

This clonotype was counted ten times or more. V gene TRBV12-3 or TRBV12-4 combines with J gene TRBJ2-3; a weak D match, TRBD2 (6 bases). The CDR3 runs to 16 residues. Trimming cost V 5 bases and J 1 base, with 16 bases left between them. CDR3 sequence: CASSPRGRSRTDTQYF. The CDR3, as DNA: TGTGCCAGCAGTCCCAGAGGGAGGTCGCGCACAGATACGCAGTATTTT.

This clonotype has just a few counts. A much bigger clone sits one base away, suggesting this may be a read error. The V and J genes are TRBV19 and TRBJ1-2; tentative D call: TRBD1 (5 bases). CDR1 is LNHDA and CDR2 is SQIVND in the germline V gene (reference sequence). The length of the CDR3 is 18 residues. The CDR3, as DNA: TGTGCCAGTATTCCCAGGGCGGGCCGATTCACCACTAACTATGGCTCCACCTTC. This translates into CASIPRAGRFTTNYGSTF.

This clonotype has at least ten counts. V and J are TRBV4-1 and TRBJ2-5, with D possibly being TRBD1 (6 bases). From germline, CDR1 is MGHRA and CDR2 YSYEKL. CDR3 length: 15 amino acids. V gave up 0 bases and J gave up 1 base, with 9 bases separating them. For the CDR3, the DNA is TGCGCCAGCAGCCAAGAAAGGGGGATCCAAGAGACCCAGTACTTC. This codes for CASSQERGIQETQYF.

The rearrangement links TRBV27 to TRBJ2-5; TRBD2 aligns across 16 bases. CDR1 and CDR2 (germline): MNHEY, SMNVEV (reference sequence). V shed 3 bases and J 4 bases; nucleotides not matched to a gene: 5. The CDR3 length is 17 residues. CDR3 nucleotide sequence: TGTGCCAGCAGTTTGGGACTAGCGGGAGGGTACCGAGAGACCCAGTACTTC. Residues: CASSLGLAGGYRETQYF.

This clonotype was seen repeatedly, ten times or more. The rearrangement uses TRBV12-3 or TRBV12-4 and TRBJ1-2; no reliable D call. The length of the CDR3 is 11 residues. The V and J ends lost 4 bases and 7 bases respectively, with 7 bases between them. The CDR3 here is CASSSVVGYTF. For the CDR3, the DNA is TGTGCCAGCAGTTCGGTGGTTGGCTACACCTTC.

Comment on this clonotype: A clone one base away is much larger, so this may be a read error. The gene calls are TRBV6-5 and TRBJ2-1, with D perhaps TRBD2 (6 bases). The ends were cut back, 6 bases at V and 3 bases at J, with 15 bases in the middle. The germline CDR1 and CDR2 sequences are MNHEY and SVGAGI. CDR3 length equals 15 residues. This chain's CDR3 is CASSTLVGGYNEQFF. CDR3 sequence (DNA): TGTGCCAGCAGCACACTAGTGGGGGGCTACAATGAGCAGTTCTTC.

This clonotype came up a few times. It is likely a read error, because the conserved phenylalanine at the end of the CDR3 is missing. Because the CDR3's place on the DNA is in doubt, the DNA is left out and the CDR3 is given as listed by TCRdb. The CDR3 protein is CASSLETGGYDGYPS. The chain combines TRBV7-9 with TRBJ1-2; TRBD1, the table's D call, was not compared with the DNA. The CDR3 spans 15 residues, counting both ends. The germline V gene has CDR1 SEHNR and CDR2 FQNEAQ (reference sequence).

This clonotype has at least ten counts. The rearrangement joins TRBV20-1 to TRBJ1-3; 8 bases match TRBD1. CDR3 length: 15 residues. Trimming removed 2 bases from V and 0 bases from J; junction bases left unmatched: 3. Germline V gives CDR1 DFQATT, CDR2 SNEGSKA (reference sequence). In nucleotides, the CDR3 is TGCAGTGCTAGATTTACAGGGGGCTCTGGAAACACCATATATTTT. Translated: CSARFTGGSGNTIYF.

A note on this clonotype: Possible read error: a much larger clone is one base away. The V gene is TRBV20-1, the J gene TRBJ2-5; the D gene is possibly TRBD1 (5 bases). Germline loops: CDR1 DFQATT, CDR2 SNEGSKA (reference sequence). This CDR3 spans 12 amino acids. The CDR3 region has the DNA TGCAGTGCTGTTGACAGCCAAGAGACCCCGTACTTC. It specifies CSAVDSQETPYF.

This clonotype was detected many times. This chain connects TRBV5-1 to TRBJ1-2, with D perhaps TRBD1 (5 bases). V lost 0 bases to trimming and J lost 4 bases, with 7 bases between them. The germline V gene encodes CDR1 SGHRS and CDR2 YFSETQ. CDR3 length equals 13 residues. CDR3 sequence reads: CASSLGDSYGYTF. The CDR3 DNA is TGCGCCAGCAGCTTGGGTGACAGCTATGGCTACACCTTC.

The CDR3 region is CASSHRTSGISEQFF. CDR3 nucleotide sequence: TGTGCCAGCAGCCATAGGACTAGCGGGATTAGCGAGCAGTTCTTC. This chain links TRBV3-1 with TRBJ2-1; 12 bases agree with TRBD2. The V gene end was trimmed by 3 bases and the J gene end by 10 bases; junction bases not matched to a gene: 7. This CDR3 has 15 residues. Germline-derived CDR1 and CDR2 are LGHDT and YNNKEL (reference sequence).

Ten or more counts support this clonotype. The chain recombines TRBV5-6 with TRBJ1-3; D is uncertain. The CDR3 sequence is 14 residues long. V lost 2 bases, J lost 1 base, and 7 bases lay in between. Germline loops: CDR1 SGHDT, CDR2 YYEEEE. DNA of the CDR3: TGTGCCAGCAGCTTCGGGGTTTCTGGAAACACCATATATTTT. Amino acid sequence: CASSFGVSGNTIYF.

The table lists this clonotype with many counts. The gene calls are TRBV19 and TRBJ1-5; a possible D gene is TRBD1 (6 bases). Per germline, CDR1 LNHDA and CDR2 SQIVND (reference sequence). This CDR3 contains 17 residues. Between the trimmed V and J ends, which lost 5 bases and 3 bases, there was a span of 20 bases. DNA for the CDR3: TGTGCCAGTAGTTCCAAAGGATGGGACAACTACAATCAGCCCCAGCATTTT. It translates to CASSSKGWDNYNQPQHF.

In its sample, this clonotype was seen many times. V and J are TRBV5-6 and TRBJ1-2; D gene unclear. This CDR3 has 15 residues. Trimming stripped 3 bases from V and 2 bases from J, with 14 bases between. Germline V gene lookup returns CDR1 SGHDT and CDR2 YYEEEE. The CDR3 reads CASSSELQQNYGYTF. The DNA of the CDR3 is TGTGCCAGCAGCTCAGAATTACAGCAGAACTATGGCTACACCTTC.

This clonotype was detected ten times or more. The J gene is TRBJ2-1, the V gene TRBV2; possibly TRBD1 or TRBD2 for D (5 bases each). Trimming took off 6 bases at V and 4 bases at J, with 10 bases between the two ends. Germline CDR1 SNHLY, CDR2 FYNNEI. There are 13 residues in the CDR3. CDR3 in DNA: TGTGCCAGCAGAGGGGACGGATACAATGAGCAGTTCTTC. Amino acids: CASRGDGYNEQFF.

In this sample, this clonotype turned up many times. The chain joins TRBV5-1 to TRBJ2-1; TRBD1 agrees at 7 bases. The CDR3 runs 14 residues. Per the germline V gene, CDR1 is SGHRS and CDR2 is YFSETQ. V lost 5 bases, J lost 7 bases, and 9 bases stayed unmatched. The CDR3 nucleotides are TGCGCCAGCAGTTACCCGGGACAGCGTAATGAGCAGTTCTTC. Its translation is CASSYPGQRNEQFF.

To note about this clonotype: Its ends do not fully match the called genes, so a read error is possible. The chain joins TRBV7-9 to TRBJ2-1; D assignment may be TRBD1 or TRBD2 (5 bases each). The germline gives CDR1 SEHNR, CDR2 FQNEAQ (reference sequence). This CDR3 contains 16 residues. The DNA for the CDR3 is TGTGCCAGCAGCCCCCTTCGGACTTTACCGGACAATGAGCAGCTCTTC. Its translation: CASSPLRTLPDNEQLF.

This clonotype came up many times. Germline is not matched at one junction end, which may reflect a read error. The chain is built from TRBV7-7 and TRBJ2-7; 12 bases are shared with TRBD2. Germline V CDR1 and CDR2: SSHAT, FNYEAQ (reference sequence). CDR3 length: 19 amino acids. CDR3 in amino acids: CASSFAHEGLAGGALEQYF. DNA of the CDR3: TGTGCTAGCAGCTTTGCCCATGAGGGGCTAGCGGGAGGGGCTCTCGAGCAGTACTTC.

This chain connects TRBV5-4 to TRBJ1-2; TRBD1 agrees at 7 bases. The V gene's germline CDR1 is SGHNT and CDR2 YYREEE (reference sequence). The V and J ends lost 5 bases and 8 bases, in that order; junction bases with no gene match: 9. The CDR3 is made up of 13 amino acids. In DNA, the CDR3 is TGTGCCAGCAGGCCTACAGGGGCCTACGGCTACACCTTC. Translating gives CASRPTGAYGYTF.

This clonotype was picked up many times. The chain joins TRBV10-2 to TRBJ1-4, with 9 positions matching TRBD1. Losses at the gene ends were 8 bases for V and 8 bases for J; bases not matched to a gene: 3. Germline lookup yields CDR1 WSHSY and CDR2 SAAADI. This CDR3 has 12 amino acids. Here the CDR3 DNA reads TGCGCCAGCGGACAGGGGAAGGAAAAACTGTTTTTT. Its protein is CASGQGKEKLFF.

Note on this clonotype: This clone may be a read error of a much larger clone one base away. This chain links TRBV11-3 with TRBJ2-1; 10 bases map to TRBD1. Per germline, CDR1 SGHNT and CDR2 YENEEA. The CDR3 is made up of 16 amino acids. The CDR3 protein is CASSLGGTGVYNEQLF. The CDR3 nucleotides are TGTGCCAGCAGCTTAGGGGGGACAGGGGTTTACAATGAGCAGCTCTTC.

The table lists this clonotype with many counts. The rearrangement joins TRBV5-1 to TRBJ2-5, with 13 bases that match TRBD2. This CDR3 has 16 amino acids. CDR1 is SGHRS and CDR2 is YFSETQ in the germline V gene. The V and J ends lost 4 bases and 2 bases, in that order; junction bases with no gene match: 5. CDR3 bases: TGCGCCAGCAGCGCTACTAGCGGGGGGGTTCAAGAGACCCAGTACTTC. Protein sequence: CASSATSGGVQETQYF.

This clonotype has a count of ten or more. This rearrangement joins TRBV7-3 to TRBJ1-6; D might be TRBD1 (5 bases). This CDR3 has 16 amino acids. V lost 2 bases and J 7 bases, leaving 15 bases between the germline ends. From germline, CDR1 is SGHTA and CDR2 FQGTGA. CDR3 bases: TGTGCCAGCAGCTTAGGTTCGGGACGGAGAAATTCACCCCTCCACTTT. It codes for CASSLGSGRRNSPLHF. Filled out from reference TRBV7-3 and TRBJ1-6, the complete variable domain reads GAGVSQTPSNKVTEKGKYVELRCDPISGHTALYWYRQSLGQGPEFLIYFQGTGAADDSGLPNDRFFAVRPEGSVSTLKIQRTERGDSAVYLCASSLGSGRRNSPLHFGNGTRLTVT.